The TCR beta chain described here comes from a study of blood T cell repertoires in COVID-19. In the study overall: Some COVID-19 samples were acute and others convalescent; all came from the United States, Italy and Spain.

CDR1 SGHNT and CDR2 YYREEE come from the germline V gene (reference sequence). V lost 1 base, J lost 1 base, and 5 bases stayed unmatched. The CDR3 extends over 16 amino acids. Enrollment of patients from Seattle took place during active infection, with longitudinal follow-up. Source study methods: The assay estimated nucleated cells by amplifying reference gene primers. The protocol was immunoSEQ multiplex PCR, while the TCRdb copy is restricted to in-frame clones and leaves out a portion. Clone size and the V and J calls come from that table; the DNA yielded D and trimming. The sample holds about 400,000 clones; around 88% are singletons and the top ten take around 7.5%.

The source is a woman in her fifties or sixties with COVID-19, enrolled during active disease. This chain links TRBV5-4 with TRBJ2-3; 8 positions match TRBD2. The sequencing sample was made of peripheral blood. CDR3 region: CASSLSGGAGTDTQYF. The CDR3 bases are TGTGCCAGCAGCTTGTCCGGGGGGGCAGGCACAGATACGCAGTATTTT.